The 30 T cell receptor beta chains presented below share a single source sample, sequenced in a study of human T cells and chemical hapten exposure. The time point was: pre-sensitization, week 0. Stated treatment: therapeutic diphenylcyclopropenone sensitization with weekly scalp DPC. TCRdb itself ran the RACE reads through MiXCR, one entry per CDR3 protein. Among 380,000 or so distinct CDR3 sequences listed, about 5% were seen once. The sequencing used whole blood, collected in connection with sensitization to the hapten diphenylcyclopropenone (DPC). These receptors came from a woman under 30 with alopecia areata. Some clones in this sample may be carry-over from other donors' samples.

This clonotype was seen many times. This chain links TRBV6-5 with TRBJ1-3; 7 bases agree with TRBD1. Unmatched junction bases numbered 8, after V lost 5 bases and J lost 1 base. Germline CDR1 is MNHEY and CDR2 is SVGAGI. This CDR3 is 16 amino acids long. CDR3 coding DNA: TGTGCCAGCAGTAGTGGGCCAGGGGGTTCTGGAAACACCATATATTTT. Translating gives CASSSGPGGSGNTIYF.

The chain links TRBV5-1 to TRBJ1-2, with D unclear. Between the trimmed V and J ends, which lost 1 base and 4 bases, there was a span of 23 bases. Germline CDR1 SGHRS, CDR2 YFSETQ. The CDR3 is 18 residues long. Here the CDR3 DNA reads TGCGCCAGCAGCTTGAGGTCCGGAGGGAGGGCCTCCTTCTATGGCTACACCTTC. Translated: CASSLRSGGRASFYGYTF.

There are many counts of this clonotype. The chain uses TRBV6-5 and TRBJ2-3; maybe TRBD2 (5 bases). The CDR3 covers 17 residues. With 0 bases removed from V and 5 bases from J, the gap between germline ends came to 18 bases. Germline V lookup: CDR1 MNHEY, CDR2 SVGAGI. The CDR3 nucleotides are TGTGCCAGCAGTTACTCGGCGGGCAACGCCGGTGGAGATACGCAGTATTTT. Its translation is CASSYSAGNAGGDTQYF.

This clonotype was found a few times. The rearrangement uses TRBV6-2 or TRBV6-3 and TRBJ1-5, with a possible D match to TRBD1 (6 bases). Trimming took off 7 bases at V and 4 bases at J, with 14 bases between the two ends. This CDR3 contains 14 residues. The germline V gene has CDR1 MNHEY and CDR2 SVGEGT. In DNA, the CDR3 is TGTGCCAGCACCCCCGGAGGGGGGAATCAGCCCCAGCATTTT. Its translation is CASTPGGGNQPQHF.

This clonotype has ten or more counts. This chain uses TRBV4-3 with TRBJ1-1, with no clear D. The CDR3 sequence is 14 residues long. Germline CDR1 and CDR2: LGHNA and YSLEER. V was cut by 0 bases and J by 6 bases, with 11 bases left in between. This CDR3 reads CASSQDRELPEAFF. The CDR3 DNA is TGCGCCAGCAGCCAAGATCGAGAATTGCCTGAAGCTTTCTTT.

V and J are TRBV28 and TRBJ2-7; D possibly corresponds to TRBD2 (7 bases). The CDR3 is 11 residues long. Trimming removed 7 bases from V and 6 bases from J, with 10 bases in between. Germline-derived CDR1 and CDR2 are MDHEN and SYDVKM. The DNA of the CDR3 is TGTGCCAGCACGAGGGGGGGCGAGCAGTACTTC. Its translation is CASTRGGEQYF.

This chain uses TRBV6-2 or TRBV6-3 with TRBJ2-2; no firm D call. Trimming took off 5 bases at V and 5 bases at J, with 12 bases between the two ends. CDR3 length: 14 amino acids. Germline V gene data show CDR1 as MNHEY and CDR2 as SVGEGT. In nucleotides, the CDR3 is TGTGCCAGCAGTCTTTCTATGGGGACCGGGGAGCTGTTTTTT. Its translation is CASSLSMGTGELFF.

This clonotype has a count of ten or more. The gene calls are TRBV6-5 and TRBJ2-2; D unresolved. CDR3 length equals 15 residues. Germline V gene sequence: CDR1 MNHEY, CDR2 SVGAGI. V was trimmed by 5 bases and J by 5 bases, leaving 15 bases between them. The CDR3 DNA reads TGTGCCAGCAGTGTAGGTTGGGGAATGACCGGGGAGCTGTTTTTT. The encoded protein is CASSVGWGMTGELFF.

This clonotype was seen ten or more times. The DNA for the CDR3 is TGTGCCAGCAGCCACTCGGGCAGGGTAGCCACTGAAGCTTTCTTT. Its translation: CASSHSGRVATEAFF. The rearrangement links TRBV14 to TRBJ1-1; perhaps TRBD1 as D (5 bases). Germline assignment: CDR1 SGHDN and CDR2 FVKESK. CDR3 length equals 15 residues. Trimming shortened V by 3 bases and J by 4 bases, and 15 bases separated the two germline ends.

The V and J genes are TRBV6-2 or TRBV6-3 and TRBJ2-3, with 8 bases identical to TRBD2. The germline V gene encodes CDR1 MNHEY and CDR2 SVGEGT. CDR3 length equals 17 residues. With V trimmed by 0 bases and J by 2 bases, 7 bases remained unmatched. The CDR3, as DNA: TGTGCCAGCAGTTACTCGAGTAGCGGGGACAACACAGATACGCAGTATTTT. This sequence encodes CASSYSSSGDNTDTQYF.

This clonotype came up a few times. V usage is TRBV6-6 and J usage is TRBJ1-1, with D possibly matching TRBD1 (6 bases). V shed 4 bases and J shed 5 bases, with 14 bases lying between them. Germline loops: CDR1 MNHNY, CDR2 SVGAGI (reference sequence). CDR3 length equals 14 residues. The CDR3 loop reads CASSLQGRMTEAFF. The CDR3 bases are TGTGCCAGCAGTTTACAGGGCCGCATGACTGAAGCTTTCTTT.

This clonotype was seen repeatedly, ten times or more. V usage is TRBV24-1 and J usage is TRBJ2-6; 8 nucleotides align to TRBD1. This CDR3 has 19 amino acids. Unmatched junction bases numbered 12, after V lost 3 bases and J lost 3 bases. Germline CDR1 KGHDR, CDR2 SFDVKD. The CDR3 DNA reads as TGTGCCACCAGTGATCGACAGGGGTTGGCCGGGGGTGGGGCCAACGTCCTGACTTTC. As protein: CATSDRQGLAGGGANVLTF.

This clonotype has ten or more counts. The V and J genes are TRBV11-2 and TRBJ1-1; 7 positions agree with TRBD1. The germline V gene has CDR1 SGHAT and CDR2 FQNNGV. This CDR3 is 16 amino acids long. V shed 3 bases, J shed 3 bases, and the junction held 10 bases outside the gene matches. The CDR3 is CASSLGYRGGYTEAFF. CDR3 DNA: TGTGCCAGCAGCTTGGGGTACAGGGGTGGGTACACTGAAGCTTTCTTT.

The V and J genes are TRBV29-1 and TRBJ2-1; the D is unclear. From germline, CDR1 is SQVTM and CDR2 ANQGSEA. Trimming left V 3 bases short and J 3 bases short, with 12 bases between. CDR3 size: 14 residues. The CDR3 here is CSVDPDPNYNEQFF. The DNA of the CDR3 is TGCAGCGTTGACCCCGACCCTAACTACAATGAGCAGTTCTTC.

The genes are TRBV12-3 or TRBV12-4 and TRBJ2-3, with 14 bases lining up with TRBD2. The ends lost 5 bases at V and 6 bases at J; junction bases unmatched: 4. This CDR3 has 15 amino acids. For the CDR3, the DNA is TGTGCCAGCAGTCGACTAGCGGGGGGGCCTGATACGCAGTATTTT. This codes for CASSRLAGGPDTQYF.

This clonotype showed up just a few times. The rearrangement joins TRBV12-3 or TRBV12-4 to TRBJ2-1, with unresolved D. The CDR3 covers 14 residues. Trimming left V 5 bases short and J 7 bases short, with 15 bases between. The CDR3 nucleotides are TGTGCCAGCAGTCGCGGTGGGTCGGCGAATGAGCAGTTCTTC. It specifies CASSRGGSANEQFF.

Many counts were recorded for this clonotype. The chain couples TRBV7-3 to TRBJ2-1, with 10 nucleotides matching TRBD2. The V gene's germline CDR1 is SGHTA and CDR2 FQGTGA. V was clipped by 0 bases and J by 1 base; unmatched bases: 3. This CDR3 is 17 amino acids long. CDR3 DNA sequence: TGTGCCAGCAGCTTAACGGCTAGCGGGGGATCCTACAATGAGCAGTTCTTC. The encoded protein is CASSLTASGGSYNEQFF.

Ten or more counts support this clonotype. The J gene is TRBJ2-3, the V gene TRBV12-3 or TRBV12-4; TRBD2 matches 8 bases. CDR3 length: 15 amino acids. The V segment lost 3 bases and the J segment 8 bases; nucleotides outside the gene matches: 10. The CDR3 DNA reads as TGTGCCAGCAGTTTCAAGCGGGGCGCGGGGGGTACGCAGTATTTT. Protein sequence: CASSFKRGAGGTQYF.

This clonotype has more than one count but fewer than ten. The rearrangement joins TRBV29-1 to TRBJ1-2; 8 bases map to TRBD1. After removal of 0 bases from V and 8 bases from J, the junction contained 11 bases not matched to a gene. Germline CDR1 is SQVTM and CDR2 is ANQGSEA. The CDR3 is 15 amino acids. The CDR3 region has the DNA TGCAGCGTTGAAGACCCAAACGCAGGGGGCTGGGGCTACACCTTC. Its translation: CSVEDPNAGGWGYTF.

The DNA for the CDR3 is TGTGCCAGCAGTTACTCATCCGGTGATCTTAGCCAGCATTTT. As protein: CASSYSSGDLSQHF. This chain links TRBV6-2 or TRBV6-3 with TRBJ1-5, with unresolved D. V shed 0 bases and J shed 12 bases, with 15 bases lying between them. CDR1 MNHEY and CDR2 SVGEGT come from the germline V gene. CDR3 length: 14 residues.

This clonotype has just a few counts. The rearrangement links TRBV12-3 or TRBV12-4 to TRBJ2-7, with TRBD1 identical over 7 bases. The ends lost 5 bases at V and 0 bases at J; junction bases unmatched: 7. The CDR3 consists of 15 residues. CDR3 in DNA: TGTGCCAGCAGTACAACGGACAGGAGCTCCTACGAGCAGTACTTC. As protein: CASSTTDRSSYEQYF.

In its sample, this clonotype was seen many times. The chain employs TRBV4-2 and TRBJ1-1; a weak D match, TRBD1 (6 bases). Trimming pared 1 base from V and 1 base from J, leaving 10 bases between. CDR1 is LGHNA and CDR2 is YNFKEQ in the germline V gene. The CDR3 spans 15 residues. CDR3 loop: CASSQVAGENTEAFF. The CDR3 coding sequence is TGTGCCAGCAGCCAAGTAGCAGGGGAGAACACTGAAGCTTTCTTT.

This clonotype has a handful of counts. The chain has TRBV12-3 or TRBV12-4 and TRBJ2-1, with 14 nucleotides matching TRBD2. This CDR3 spans 19 amino acids. V was pared by 3 bases and J by 7 bases, with 14 bases of the junction left unmatched. CDR3 bases: TGTGCCAGCAGTTTGGTGCGTCGGGGGACTAGCGGGGGAGATAATGAGCAGTTCTTC. It yields the protein CASSLVRRGTSGGDNEQFF.

This clonotype was observed at least ten times. The chain recombines TRBV12-3 or TRBV12-4 with TRBJ2-2; D assignment may be TRBD1 or TRBD2 (5 bases each). This CDR3 contains 15 residues. V lost 2 bases and J lost 4, with 11 bases in between. CDR3 loop: CASSLTGAVTGELFF. Written as DNA, the CDR3 is TGTGCCAGCAGTTTAACCGGGGCGGTCACCGGGGAGCTGTTTTTT.

This clonotype showed up just a few times. The chain combines TRBV7-8 with TRBJ1-3; D might be TRBD1 (6 bases). The CDR3 extends over 15 amino acids. Germline CDR1 reads SGHVS; CDR2 reads FQNEAQ. Trimming cost V 5 bases and J 0 bases, with 11 bases left between them. The CDR3 region is CASSPGGGSGNTIYF. As DNA, the CDR3 is TGTGCCAGCAGCCCGGGAGGGGGCTCTGGAAACACCATATATTTT. Based on the CDR3 plus reference TRBV7-8 and TRBJ1-3, the full variable domain is GAGVSQSPRYKVAKRGQDVALRCDPISGHVSLFWYQQALGQGPEFLTYFQNEAQLDKSGLPSDRFFAERPEGSVSTLKIQRTQQEDSAVYLCASSPGGGSGNTIYFGEGSWLTVV.

V is TRBV6-5 and J is TRBJ2-5; a possible D gene is TRBD1 (6 bases). From germline, CDR1 is MNHEY and CDR2 SVGAGI. V lost 0 bases, J lost 5 bases, and 16 bases lay in between. The CDR3 loop spans 16 amino acids. The CDR3 sequence is CASSYSISGAQETQYF. CDR3 coding DNA: TGTGCCAGCAGTTACTCCATCTCAGGGGCCCAGGAGACCCAGTACTTC.

The CDR3 here is CASSFPENYGYTF. CDR3 sequence (DNA): TGTGCCAGCAGCTTTCCAGAGAACTATGGCTACACCTTC. The chain carries TRBV5-5 and TRBJ1-2; D is unclear. The germline CDR1 and CDR2 sequences are SGHKS and YYEKEE (reference sequence). The CDR3 has 13 amino acids. V lost 2 bases and J lost 2, with 7 bases in between.

The chain recombines TRBV11-2 with TRBJ1-1; tentative D call: TRBD1 (5 bases). V gave up 0 bases and J gave up 5 bases, with 16 bases separating them. The CDR3 loop spans 16 amino acids. Germline V gene sequence: CDR1 SGHAT, CDR2 FQNNGV. DNA of the CDR3: TGTGCCAGCAGCTTAGATGCGGGGACGGGGGGAACTGAAGCTTTCTTT. It encodes CASSLDAGTGGTEAFF.

The chain carries TRBV7-9 and TRBJ2-7; D might be TRBD1 (5 bases). The V and J ends lost 1 base and 2 bases respectively, with 12 bases between them. Per the germline V gene, CDR1 is SEHNR and CDR2 is FQNEAQ (reference sequence). The CDR3 extends over 15 amino acids. This chain's CDR3 is CASSLGYGRAYEQYF. The CDR3 bases are TGTGCCAGCAGCTTAGGGTACGGCAGGGCCTACGAGCAGTACTTC.

The V gene is TRBV6-2 or TRBV6-3, the J gene TRBJ2-3, with D possibly TRBD1 on 5 matching bases. The CDR3 length is 14 residues. CDR1 and CDR2 from the germline V gene are MNHEY and SVGEGT. V was trimmed by 2 bases and J by 6 bases, leaving 12 bases between them. CDR3 sequence reads: CASSYTAGSDTQYF. The CDR3 coding sequence is TGTGCCAGCAGTTACACAGCAGGGTCGGATACGCAGTATTTT.